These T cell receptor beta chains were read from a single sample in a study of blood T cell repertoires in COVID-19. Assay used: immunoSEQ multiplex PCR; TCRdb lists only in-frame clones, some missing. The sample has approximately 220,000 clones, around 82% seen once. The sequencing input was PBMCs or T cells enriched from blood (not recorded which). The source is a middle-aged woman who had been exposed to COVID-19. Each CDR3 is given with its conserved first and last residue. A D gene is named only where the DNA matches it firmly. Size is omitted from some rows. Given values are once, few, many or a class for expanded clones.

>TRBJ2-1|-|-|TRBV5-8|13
CASSLEMGHPPFF
TGTGCCAGCAGCTTGGAAATGGGACACCCTCCGTTCTTC
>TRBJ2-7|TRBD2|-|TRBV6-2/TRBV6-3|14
CASSIAGGHYEQYF
TGTGCCAGCAGTATCGCGGGGGGGCACTACGAGCAGTACTTC
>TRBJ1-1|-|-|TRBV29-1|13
CSVETSGYTEAFF
TGCAGCGTTGAAACTTCAGGGTACACTGAAGCTTTCTTT
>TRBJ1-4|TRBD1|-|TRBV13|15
CASRGRGRNNEKLFF
TGTGCCAGCAGGGGAAGGGGGCGAAATAATGAAAAACTGTTTTTT
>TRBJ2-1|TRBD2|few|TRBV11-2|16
CASSPRLAGVYNEQFF
TGTGCCAGCAGCCCCCGATTAGCGGGGGTCTACAATGAGCAGTTCTTC
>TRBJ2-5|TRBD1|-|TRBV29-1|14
CSPSGTGVEETQYF
TGCAGCCCTTCCGGGACAGGGGTCGAAGAGACCCAGTACTTC
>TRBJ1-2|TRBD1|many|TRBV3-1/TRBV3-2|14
CASSLQGGHYGYTF
TGTGCCAGCAGCCTACAGGGGGGCCACTATGGCTACACCTTC
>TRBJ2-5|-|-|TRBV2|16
CASSERKTRRQETQYF
TGTGCCAGCAGTGAACGGAAGACTAGGCGGCAAGAGACCCAGTACTTC
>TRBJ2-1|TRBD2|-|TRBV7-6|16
CASSLAQRAGGSVQFF
TGTGCCAGCAGCTTAGCTCAGCGGGCGGGCGGGAGTGTTCAGTTCTTC
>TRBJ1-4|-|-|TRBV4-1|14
CASSDSPYNEKLFF
TGCGCCAGTTCGGACAGCCCCTATAATGAAAAACTGTTTTTT
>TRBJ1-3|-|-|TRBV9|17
CASSVVAGQGRGNTIYF
TGTGCCAGCAGCGTAGTGGCCGGGCAGGGTAGGGGAAACACCATATATTTT
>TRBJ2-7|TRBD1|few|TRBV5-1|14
CASSTGTGYNEQYF
TGCGCCAGCAGCACTGGGACAGGCTATAACGAGCAGTACTTC
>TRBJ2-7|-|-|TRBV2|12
CASNEVSYEQYF
TGTGCCAGTAATGAGGTGTCCTACGAGCAGTACTTC
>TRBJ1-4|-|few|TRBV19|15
CASRLYSLPNEKLFF
TGTGCCAGTAGGCTTTACAGCCTGCCTAATGAAAAACTGTTTTTT
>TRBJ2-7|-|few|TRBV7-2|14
CASSVGSGTKNIYF
-
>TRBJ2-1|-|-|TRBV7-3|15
CASSLVFAPNNEQFF
TGTGCCAGCAGCTTAGTGTTCGCGCCGAACAATGAGCAGTTCTTC
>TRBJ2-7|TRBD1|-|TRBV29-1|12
CSVGDRTYEQYF
TGCAGCGTTGGGGACAGAACCTACGAGCAGTACTTC
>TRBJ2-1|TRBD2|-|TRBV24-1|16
CATSDPSGGFYNEQFF
TGTGCCACCAGTGACCCAAGCGGGGGGTTCTACAATGAGCAGTTCTTC
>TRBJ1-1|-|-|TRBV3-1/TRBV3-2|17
CASSLLTVGGLDTEAFF
TGTGCCAGCAGCCTACTTACGGTGGGGGGATTAGACACTGAAGCTTTCTTT
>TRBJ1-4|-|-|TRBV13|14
CASTARGFGEKLFF
TGTGCCAGCACCGCTCGGGGGTTTGGGGAAAAACTGTTTTTT
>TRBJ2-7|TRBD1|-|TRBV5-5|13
CASRNRGRDEQYF
TGTGCCAGCAGAAACAGGGGGCGCGACGAGCAGTACTTC
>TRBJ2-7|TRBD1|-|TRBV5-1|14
CASSAGTVGYEQYF
TGCGCCAGCAGCGCAGGGACAGTTGGCTACGAGCAGTACTTC
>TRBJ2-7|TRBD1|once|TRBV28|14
CASKGGDRAYEQYF
TGTGCCAGCAAGGGGGGGGACAGGGCGTACGAGCAGTACTTC
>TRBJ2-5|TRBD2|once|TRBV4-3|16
CASSQDLLAGSETQYF
TGCGCCAGCAGCCAAGATCTACTAGCGGGGTCAGAGACCCAGTACTTC
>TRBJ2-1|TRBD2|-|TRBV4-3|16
CASTYGASGGAGEQFF
TGCGCCAGCACCTACGGCGCTAGCGGGGGGGCCGGTGAGCAGTTCTTC
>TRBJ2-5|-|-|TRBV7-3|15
CASSPDAYPYGAQYF
TGTGCCAGCAGCCCGGACGCATACCCCTACGGGGCCCAGTACTTC
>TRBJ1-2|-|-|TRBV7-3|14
CASSLDRRGGGYTF
TGTGCCAGCAGCTTAGACCGGAGGGGGGGTGGCTACACCTTC
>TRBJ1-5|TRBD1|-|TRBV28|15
CASRNRDRGDQPQHF
TGTGCCAGCAGGAACAGGGACAGGGGGGACCAGCCCCAGCATTTT
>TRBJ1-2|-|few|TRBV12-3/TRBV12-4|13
CASSPGTSYGYTF
TGTGCCAGCAGCCCTGGGACATCCTATGGCTACACCTTC
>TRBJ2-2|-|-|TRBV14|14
CASSQEQNTGELFF
TGTGCCAGCAGCCAAGAACAGAACACCGGGGAGCTGTTTTTT
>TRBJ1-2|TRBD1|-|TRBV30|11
CAWSGTGSYTF
TGTGCCTGGAGCGGGACAGGGAGCTACACCTTC